The 21 T cell receptor beta chains below all came from one sample that was sequenced in a study of shared clonotypes between healthy human individuals. Produced via immunoSEQ multiplex PCR; TCRdb's table is partial and in-frame only. This sample has some 2 million clones; over 85% occur once, and the top ten carry approximately 0.13%. Specimen: naive CD4+ T cells sorted from blood. Subset of the sample: CD45RA+ positively selected. These TCRs come from a man younger than 30 in good health.

Note on this clone: Other DNA sequences in the sample encode the same CDR3. This chain links TRBV30 with TRBJ1-5, with 9 positions matching TRBD1. Germline CDR1 is GTSNPN and CDR2 is SVGIG (reference sequence). J was trimmed by 7 bases and V by 1 base; bases with no gene match: 2. There are 13 residues in the CDR3. Here the CDR3 reads CAWSGQGGQPQHF. In nucleotides, the CDR3 is TGTGCCTGGAGTGGACAGGGGGGCCAGCCCCAGCATTTT.

The table lists this clone with a count of one. The chain joins TRBV7-9 to TRBJ2-2, with 12 bases that match TRBD2. After removal of 4 bases from V and 6 bases from J, the junction contained 6 bases not matched to a gene. CDR3 size: 16 residues. Germline lookup yields CDR1 SEHNR and CDR2 FQNEAQ (reference sequence). Here the CDR3 reads CASSYLTSGSAGELFF. The CDR3 DNA sequence: TGTGCCAGCAGCTACTTGACTAGCGGGAGCGCCGGGGAGCTGTTTTTT.

V and J are TRBV6-1 and TRBJ1-4; 9 bases align to TRBD1. Germline CDR1 and CDR2: MNHNS and SASEGT. Losses at the gene ends were 6 bases for V and 8 bases for J; bases not matched to a gene: 7. This CDR3 has 14 residues. This CDR3 reads CASSTGTGNEKLFF. CDR3 sequence (DNA): TGTGCCAGCAGCACCGGGACAGGGAACGAAAAACTGTTTTTT.

The DNA of the CDR3 is TGTGCCAGTAGTAGGAGGGACACCACAACAGATACGCAGTATTTT. It yields the protein CASSRRDTTTDTQYF. This sequence joins TRBV19 and TRBJ2-3, with D tentatively TRBD1 or TRBD2 (6 bases each). The germline V gene has CDR1 LNHDA and CDR2 SQIVND (reference sequence). The V end was cut by 4 bases, the J end by 3 bases, with 14 bases between. CDR3 size: 15 residues.

The CDR3 region has the DNA TGTGCCAGCAGTCTAAACCTACAGGTAGCTAACTATGGCTACACCTTC. It is translated as CASSLNLQVANYGYTF. The V gene is TRBV27, the J gene TRBJ1-2; D might be TRBD1 (5 bases). CDR3 length: 16 amino acids. V was shortened by 5 bases and J by 0 bases, with 16 bases between the two germline ends. The germline gives CDR1 MNHEY, CDR2 SMNVEV (reference sequence).

The chain joins TRBV5-1 to TRBJ2-1; 13 bases line up with TRBD2. J was trimmed by 5 bases and V by 0 bases; bases with no gene match: 2. CDR1 SGHRS and CDR2 YFSETQ come from the germline V gene. The CDR3 has 16 amino acids. This CDR3 is CASSLGLAGGNNEQFF. CDR3 sequence (DNA): TGCGCCAGCAGCTTGGGACTAGCGGGAGGTAACAATGAGCAGTTCTTC.

The J gene is TRBJ1-2, the V gene TRBV6-1; D remains ambiguous. The V and J ends lost 6 bases and 2 bases respectively, with 10 bases between them. The CDR3 sequence is 13 residues long. The germline V gene encodes CDR1 MNHNS and CDR2 SASEGT. DNA for the CDR3: TGTGCCAGCAGCCGAGGACCAAACTATGGCTACACCTTC. This translates into CASSRGPNYGYTF.

The chain is built from TRBV7-9 and TRBJ2-1, with D perhaps being TRBD1 or TRBD2 (5 bases each). Germline CDR1 reads SEHNR; CDR2 reads FQNEAQ (reference sequence). This CDR3 spans 14 amino acids. Trimming removed 5 bases at V and 8 bases at J, with 16 bases between. The CDR3 DNA reads TGTGCCAGCAGCCCGGGTGAGGGGATCGATGAGCAGTTCTTC. Protein: CASSPGEGIDEQFF.

The chain couples TRBV10-2 to TRBJ2-2; D possibly corresponds to TRBD2 (6 bases). V was pared by 4 bases and J by 6 bases, with 9 bases between. Germline lookup yields CDR1 WSHSY and CDR2 SAAADI. The CDR3 runs 13 residues. CDR3 bases: TGCGCCAGCAGTGGGGACTGGCCCGGGGAGCTGTTTTTT. Translating it yields CASSGDWPGELFF.

This clone was picked up one time. The chain uses TRBV10-3 and TRBJ2-5, with 12 bases identical to TRBD2. V shed 6 bases and J 2 bases; nucleotides not matched to a gene: 4. The CDR3 has 15 residues. CDR1 and CDR2 from the germline V gene are ENHRY and SYGVKD. The CDR3 region is CAIRPSGGEQETQYF. The CDR3 DNA is TGTGCCATCAGGCCTAGCGGGGGGGAGCAAGAGACCCAGTACTTC.

This clone was recorded a few times. The chain uses TRBV11-2 and TRBJ1-4; D unresolved. Germline V gene data show CDR1 as SGHAT and CDR2 as FQNNGV. The V and J ends lost 5 bases and 0 bases respectively, with 10 bases between them. The CDR3 is 15 residues long. CDR3 DNA sequence: TGTGCCAGCAGCCCCTCTCTTGCAACTAATGAAAAACTGTTTTTT. Its translation: CASSPSLATNEKLFF.

To note about this clone: The same CDR3 is also encoded by other DNA sequences in this sample. The chain links TRBV27 to TRBJ1-3, with D perhaps TRBD1 (5 bases). This CDR3 is 13 amino acids long. The V end was cut by 9 bases, the J end by 0 bases, with 9 bases between. Germline CDR1 reads MNHEY; CDR2 reads SMNVEV (reference sequence). CDR3 sequence: CASRDSSGNTIYF. CDR3 coding DNA: TGTGCCAGTAGAGACAGCTCTGGAAACACCATATATTTT.

This clone has a single count. V is TRBV11-2 and J is TRBJ1-1; unclear D gene. V lost 3 bases to trimming and J lost 10 bases, with 9 bases between them. The CDR3 spans 11 residues. Germline V gene sequence: CDR1 SGHAT, CDR2 FQNNGV. The DNA of the CDR3 is TGTGCCAGCAGCTTCGGAGGGCGAGCTTTCTTT. Translation gives CASSFGGRAFF.

About this clone: Within the sample, other DNA sequences also encode this same CDR3. The chain recombines TRBV29-1 with TRBJ1-1, with D possibly TRBD1 on 6 matching bases. Germline values: CDR1 SQVTM, CDR2 ANQGSEA. Trimming took off 6 bases at V and 4 bases at J, with 12 bases between the two ends. The length of the CDR3 is 12 residues. DNA for the CDR3: TGCAGCGTAGAACAGGGCGGCACTGAAGCTTTCTTT. Amino acid sequence: CSVEQGGTEAFF.

This clone was seen only once. V is TRBV7-2 and J is TRBJ2-7; 7 bases are a match to TRBD2. Germline CDR1 and CDR2: SGHTA and FQGNSA. The CDR3 runs to 16 residues. Unmatched junction bases numbered 14, after V lost 7 bases and J lost 2 bases. CDR3 in DNA: TGTGCCAGCACACCCGAGGGCGGGAGAACTCCCTACGAGCAGTACTTC. This gives the protein CASTPEGGRTPYEQYF.

About this clone itself: This may be a read error, as it is one base from a much larger clone. This sequence joins TRBV7-9 and TRBJ2-2; unclear D gene. The CDR3 consists of 13 residues. V lost 0 bases, J lost 3 bases, and 2 bases lay in between. Germline V gene data show CDR1 as SEHNR and CDR2 as FQNEAQ (reference sequence). The CDR3 DNA reads TGTGCCAGCAGCTTAGCGGACACCGGGGAGCTGTTTTTT. It encodes CASSLADTGELFF.

This chain links TRBV5-1 with TRBJ1-6; D possibly corresponds to TRBD1 (5 bases). Per the germline V gene, CDR1 is SGHRS and CDR2 is YFSETQ. CDR3 length: 15 residues. The germline V and J ends were trimmed by 0 bases and 10 bases, with 14 bases remaining between them. The CDR3 DNA is TGCGCCAGCAGCTTGGGTGGAGGGGCGAAATCACCCCTCCACTTT. Residues: CASSLGGGAKSPLHF.

This rearrangement joins TRBV10-3 to TRBJ2-2; D perhaps matches TRBD2 (6 bases). In germline, CDR1 is ENHRY, CDR2 SYGVKD. This CDR3 is 13 amino acids long. Trimming cost V 8 bases and J 3 bases, with 10 bases left between them. The CDR3 bases are TGTGCCATCGGTGGCGGGGACACCGGGGAGCTGTTTTTT. Translating gives CAIGGGDTGELFF.

CDR3 residues: CASTFTGKTETQYF. The CDR3 region has the DNA TGCGCCAGCACTTTTACCGGGAAGACGGAGACCCAGTACTTC. The chain recombines TRBV10-2 with TRBJ2-5; D is perhaps TRBD2 (5 bases). Germline V gives CDR1 WSHSY, CDR2 SAAADI. This CDR3 comprises 14 residues. V was cut by 7 bases and J by 5 bases, with 17 bases left in between.

Comments on this clone: The same CDR3 can be traced to other DNA sequences in this sample. The V call is TRBV7-2, the J call TRBJ1-2; D is undetermined. Per germline, CDR1 SGHTA and CDR2 FQGNSA. The CDR3 is made up of 12 amino acids. V dropped 5 bases and J dropped 5 bases, with 9 bases sitting between them. The CDR3 DNA follows: TGTGCCAGCAGCCCCGGGGTATATGGCTACACCTTC. It yields the protein CASSPGVYGYTF. Variable domain in full (rest from reference TRBV7-2 and TRBJ1-2): GAGVSQSPSNKVTEKGKDVELRCDPISGHTALYWYRQSLGQGLEFLIYFQGNSAPDKSGLPSDRFSAERTGGSVSTLTIQRTQQEDSAVYLCASSPGVYGYTFGSGTRLTVV.

The J gene is TRBJ2-1, the V gene TRBV18, with 9 bases lining up with TRBD2. The CDR3 consists of 13 residues. The junction had 2 bases not matched to a gene; V was cut back by 1 base and J by 10 bases. Germline V CDR1 and CDR2: KGHSH, LQKENI. The CDR3 region has the DNA TGTGCCAGCTCACCACGGACTAGCGTGGAGCAGTTCTTC. Translating gives CASSPRTSVEQFF.